The 8 T cell receptor beta chains given below trace back to one sample, sequenced in a study of tissue T cells after allogeneic stem cell transplantation. Sequencing was performed with immunoSEQ multiplex PCR; in TCRdb, only in-frame clones are kept and a portion is missing. This sample has about 4,000 clones, with around half found just once. The time point is: mouse harvest day 14 after allogeneic transplant. The graft held 10^6 splenic CD5+ T cells and 10^7 T-cell-depleted bone marrow cells. Material: gut tissue. The receptors originated from a female BALB/c mouse given C57BL/6 T cells with graft-versus-host disease after an allogeneic hematopoietic cell transplant.

Points on this clone: All gene names here are mouse names. The read ends 1 residue before the CDR3 terminus; that terminus is restored from the germline J gene. The chain is built from TRBV26 and TRBJ2-5; 9 bases map to TRBD2. Losses at the gene ends were 6 bases for V and 2 bases for J; bases not matched to a gene: 12. The germline gives CDR1 KGHPV, CDR2 FQNQEV (reference sequence). The CDR3 length is 17 residues. The DNA read from the CDR3 is TGTGCCAGCAGAGGACAGTTCAGACTGGGGGTCCAAGACACCCAGTAC. Protein product: CASRGQFRLGVQDTQY. The whole CDR3 sequence reads CASRGQFRLGVQDTQYF. The full variable domain, completed using reference TRBV26 and TRBJ2-5, is NSKVIQTPRYLVKGQGQKAKMRCIPEKGHPVVFWYQQNKNNEFKFLINFQNQEVLQQIDMTEKRFSAECPSNSPCSLEIQSSEAGDSALYLCASRGQFRLGVQDTQYFGPGTRLLVL.

With regard to this clone: Germline and genes here are mouse. The read stops 1 residue short of the end of the CDR3; the missing end is completed from the germline J gene. The rearrangement joins TRBV13-3 to TRBJ2-4, with D uncertain. The V end was cut by 5 bases, the J end by 1 base, with 5 bases between. Germline V gives CDR1 NNHDY, CDR2 SYVADS. CDR3 length equals 12 residues. This chain's CDR3 is CASRGGQNTLYF. Partial CDR3 DNA: TGTGCCAGCAGGGGAGGTCAAAACACCTTGTAC.

This clone ranks as medium-sized (0.01 to 0.1%). Genes here carry mouse names. Read data end 1 residue before the CDR3 end; the end is taken from the germline J gene. The chain carries TRBV26 and TRBJ2-7; D is unclear. The V end was cut by 2 bases, the J end by 7 bases, with 6 bases between. From germline, CDR1 is KGHPV and CDR2 FQNQEV (reference sequence). This CDR3 is built from 11 residues. The CDR3 DNA, read in part, is TGTGCCAGCAGTCTGGGCTGGGAACAGTAC. Translated, it gives CASSLGWEQY. The full CDR3 is CASSLGWEQYF. Drawing the rest from reference TRBV26 and TRBJ2-7, the complete variable domain is NSKVIQTPRYLVKGQGQKAKMRCIPEKGHPVVFWYQQNKNNEFKFLINFQNQEVLQQIDMTEKRFSAECPSNSPCSLEIQSSEAGDSALYLCASSLGWEQYFGPGTRLTVL.

Turning to this clone: Mouse germline and gene names are used. From the germline J gene comes the end of the CDR3, since the read stops 1 residue before it. This sequence joins TRBV13-2 and TRBJ2-7; 10 bases fit TRBD2. The CDR3 has 14 residues. Germline CDR1 NNHNN, CDR2 SYGAGS (reference sequence). The trim removed 2 bases at V and 1 base at J, leaving 0 bases unmatched. The sequenced CDR3 bases are TGTGCCAGCGGTGAGGACTGGGGGTCCTATGAACAGTAC. Its translation is CASGEDWGSYEQY. The complete CDR3 reads CASGEDWGSYEQYF.

This clone was observed a handful of times. These gene names are mouse names. Coverage ceases 1 residue before the CDR3 finishes, and the germline J gene fills in the end. The chain combines TRBV19 with TRBJ2-7, with TRBD2 as a possible D gene (7 bases). Germline CDR1 and CDR2: FNHDT and SITEND (reference sequence). V lost 1 base to trimming and J lost 2 bases, with 10 bases between them. The length of the CDR3 is 14 residues. Incomplete CDR3 DNA: TGTGCCAGCAGTATAAGGGGGGGTCCCTATGAACAGTAC. It yields the protein CASSIRGGPYEQY. The complete CDR3 reads CASSIRGGPYEQYF.

This clone was observed a few times. Genes and germline are mouse. The read ends 1 residue early relative to the CDR3; the germline J gene fills the gap. This chain connects TRBV26 to TRBJ2-7, with a possible D match to TRBD1 (6 bases). Germline V gives CDR1 KGHPV, CDR2 FQNQEV (reference sequence). V was shortened by 4 bases and J by 3 bases, with 10 bases between the two germline ends. CDR3 length equals 13 residues. CDR3 amino acids: CASSPGQFYEQYF. The CDR3 DNA, read in part, is TGTGCCAGCAGTCCGGGACAATTCTATGAACAGTAC.

Notes on this clone: Gene names follow the mouse nomenclature. The CDR3 end is not reached by the read, which stops 1 residue before it; the germline J gene fills it in. The J gene is TRBJ2-4, the V gene TRBV26; D not certain. V was cut by 6 bases and J by 0 bases, with 10 bases left in between. Germline CDR1 is KGHPV and CDR2 is FQNQEV (reference sequence). The CDR3 runs to 14 residues. The CDR3 DNA, read in part, is TGTGCCAGCAGCCTCGGGATAAGTCAAAACACCTTGTAC. Protein product: CASSLGISQNTLY. The entire CDR3 reads CASSLGISQNTLYF.

In regard to this clone: Gene names denote mouse genes. From the germline J gene comes the end of the CDR3, since the read stops 1 residue before it. The V gene is TRBV26, the J gene TRBJ2-4; maybe TRBD1 (6 bases). CDR1 and CDR2 (germline): KGHPV, FQNQEV (reference sequence). V dropped 7 bases and J dropped 0 bases, with 8 bases sitting between them. CDR3 length equals 13 residues. The CDR3 sequence: CASTGDSQNTLYF. The sequenced part of the CDR3 DNA is TGTGCCAGCACAGGGGACAGTCAAAACACCTTGTAC.